This TCR beta chain was documented in a study of T cells in Graves' hyperthyroidism and ophthalmopathy. Overall study: Peripheral blood specimens were obtained at initial diagnosis, prior to any treatment. Study findings and constraints: Stable hyperthyroidism and ophthalmopathy were separated using 13 V-J signatures.

Ophthalmopathy patients showed a Clinical Activity Score of at least 3, NOSPECS grade of at least 4 and duration under 3 months. The study based diagnoses on clinical symptoms, serum thyroxine and TRAb, thyroid ultrasound and orbital computed tomography. Germline assignment: CDR1 GTSNPN and CDR2 SVGIG (reference sequence). V lost 3 bases to trimming and J lost 0 bases, with 15 bases between them. This CDR3 is 16 amino acids long. The source material, RNA transcripts, was used to amplify TCR beta CDR3 regions. The TCR CDR3 first-round RT-PCR relied on the HTBI primer set. MiXCR, run by TCRdb on the multiplex PCR reads, gives a single entry per CDR3 protein. The sample carries under 350,000 distinct CDR3 sequences, roughly 15% recorded once. A word on this clonotype: The antigen is not known.

The clonotype originates from a middle-aged woman with Graves' ophthalmopathy. Material: blood. This chain connects TRBV30 to TRBJ1-3; weak D call: TRBD1 (5 bases). The CDR3 sequence is CAWRRDGVRSGNTIYF. In DNA form, the CDR3 reads TGTGCCTGGAGACGGGACGGAGTCCGCTCTGGAAACACCATATATTTT.